The 20 T cell receptor beta chains below were found in one sample sequenced in a study of cytomegalovirus exposure and HLA in healthy donors. The method was immunoSEQ multiplex PCR; TCRdb's version includes in-frame clones alone and lacks a portion of them. The profile shows about 110,000 clones, about 85% of them singletons. Sequencing was performed on PBMCs. The receptors shown here come from a young woman in good health and CMV-seronegative.

J is TRBJ1-1 and V is TRBV6-5; TRBD1 might be the D (6 bases). This CDR3 is built from 15 residues. Between the trimmed V and J ends, which lost 5 bases and 0 bases, there was a span of 13 bases. The germline gives CDR1 MNHEY, CDR2 SVGAGI. CDR3: CASSLRQALNTEAFF. The CDR3 DNA follows: TGTGCCAGCAGTCTAAGACAGGCCTTGAACACTGAAGCTTTCTTT.

The chain employs TRBV4-1 and TRBJ1-5; weak D call: TRBD1 (6 bases). From germline, CDR1 is MGHRA and CDR2 YSYEKL. This CDR3 spans 15 amino acids. With 0 bases removed from V and 6 bases from J, the gap between germline ends came to 12 bases. The CDR3 coding sequence is TGCGCCAGCAGCCAAGATAGAGGGGGAAGTCAGCCCCAGCATTTT. It translates to CASSQDRGGSQPQHF.

The CDR3 loop is CASSEARGRGVWDEQFF. In DNA form, the CDR3 reads TGTGCCAGCAGTGAAGCTAGGGGGCGGGGGGTCTGGGATGAGCAGTTCTTC. The chain employs TRBV6-1 and TRBJ2-1; tentatively, D is TRBD2 (8 bases). Trimming removed 0 bases from V and 8 bases from J, with 20 bases in between. The germline V gene has CDR1 MNHNS and CDR2 SASEGT. CDR3 size: 17 residues.

The chain uses TRBV28 and TRBJ2-3, with 10 bases fitting TRBD2. Germline assignment: CDR1 MDHEN and CDR2 SYDVKM. The trim removed 3 bases at V and 2 bases at J, leaving 11 bases unmatched. The CDR3 has 18 amino acids. The CDR3 nucleotides are TGTGCCAGCAGTTTTGCTAGCGGGGGCCCCGAATTCACAGATACGCAGTATTTT. Translating gives CASSFASGGPEFTDTQYF.

This chain links TRBV6-4 with TRBJ1-4; the D is unclear. Germline CDR1 MRHNA, CDR2 SNTAGT. Trimming shortened V by 10 bases and J by 8 bases, and 26 bases separated the two germline ends. The CDR3 is made up of 16 amino acids. CDR3 sequence: CAIEEGRWSRVEKLFF. For the CDR3, the DNA is TGTGCCATCGAGGAGGGCAGATGGTCACGGGTCGAAAAACTGTTTTTT.

V is TRBV9 and J is TRBJ1-1; the match to TRBD1 covers 7 bases. The CDR3 has 14 amino acids. The germline CDR1 and CDR2 sequences are SGDLS and YYNGEE. V was clipped by 3 bases and J by 4 bases; unmatched bases: 6. CDR3: CASSAEGAGTEAFF. The CDR3 nucleotides are TGTGCCAGCAGCGCAGAGGGGGCAGGCACTGAAGCTTTCTTT. The complete variable domain, with remaining parts taken from reference TRBV9 and TRBJ1-1, reads DSGVTQTPKHLITATGQRVTLRCSPRSGDLSVYWYQQSLDQGLQFLIQYYNGEERAKGNILERFSAQQFPDLHSELNLSSLELGDSALYFCASSAEGAGTEAFFGQGTRLTVV.

The rearrangement joins TRBV19 to TRBJ2-2; D possibly corresponds to TRBD2 (7 bases). Per the germline V gene, CDR1 is LNHDA and CDR2 is SQIVND (reference sequence). This CDR3 spans 15 amino acids. With 3 bases removed from V and 1 base from J, the gap between germline ends came to 9 bases. CDR3 in DNA: TGTGCCAGTAGTATGAGGGGGGGGAACACCGGGGAGCTGTTTTTT. Translating gives CASSMRGGNTGELFF.

This chain uses TRBV9 with TRBJ1-3; D gene ambiguous. The ends were cut back, 6 bases at V and 0 bases at J, with 10 bases in the middle. Germline lookup yields CDR1 SGDLS and CDR2 YYNGEE. This CDR3 spans 14 amino acids. The CDR3 is CASTLEDSGNTIYF. CDR3 in DNA: TGTGCCAGCACCCTAGAGGACTCTGGAAACACCATATATTTT.

The V gene is TRBV2, the J gene TRBJ2-2; D not certain. V lost 2 bases, J lost 1 base, and 2 bases lay in between. Germline CDR1 is SNHLY and CDR2 is FYNNEI. The CDR3 runs to 13 residues. As DNA, the CDR3 is TGTGCCAGCAGTGAACAGAACACCGGGGAGCTGTTTTTT. It translates to CASSEQNTGELFF. Filled out from reference TRBV2 and TRBJ2-2, the complete variable domain reads EPEVTQTPSHQVTQMGQEVILRCVPISNHLYFYWYRQILGQKVEFLVSFYNNEISEKSEIFDDQFSVERPDGSNFTLKIRSTKLEDSAMYFCASSEQNTGELFFGEGSRLTVL.

This chain links TRBV6-5 with TRBJ1-1; TRBD1 might be the D (5 bases). The CDR3 is made up of 13 amino acids. Between the trimmed V and J ends, which lost 4 bases and 1 base, there was a span of 7 bases. Germline CDR1 MNHEY, CDR2 SVGAGI. CDR3 in amino acids: CASSSTENTEAFF. The CDR3, as DNA: TGTGCCAGCAGTTCGACAGAGAACACTGAAGCTTTCTTT.

The CDR3 loop reads CASRTDRGSIDTQYF. The CDR3 DNA is TGTGCCAGCAGGACCGACAGGGGGAGTATAGATACGCAGTATTTT. J is TRBJ2-3 and V is TRBV6-1; TRBD1 matches 9 bases. The CDR3 consists of 15 residues. V dropped 6 bases and J dropped 5; count of bases not matched to a gene: 9. Germline-derived CDR1 and CDR2 are MNHNS and SASEGT.

A single count supports this clone. The chain couples TRBV4-1 to TRBJ2-7; maybe TRBD1 (5 bases). CDR3 size: 13 residues. V dropped 4 bases and J dropped 2 bases, with 9 bases sitting between them. Germline V gene sequence: CDR1 MGHRA, CDR2 YSYEKL. CDR3 bases: TGCGCCAGCAGCCCTCGGACAACCTACGAGCAGTACTTC. Translating gives CASSPRTTYEQYF.

The chain recombines TRBV10-3 with TRBJ1-2, with TRBD1 matching 10 bases. Looked up from germline, CDR1 is ENHRY and CDR2 is SYGVKD. The J segment lost 8 bases and the V segment lost 8 bases, leaving 5 bases of the junction unmatched. CDR3 length: 12 residues. The CDR3 reads CAIGGTGVGYTF. The DNA for the CDR3 is TGTGCCATCGGAGGGACAGGGGTCGGCTACACCTTC.

This clone occurred a few times. The chain carries TRBV7-3 and TRBJ2-2; D gene unclear. Germline CDR1 and CDR2: SGHTA and FQGTGA. This CDR3 comprises 12 residues. V was trimmed by 4 bases and J by 8 bases, leaving 8 bases between them. This chain's CDR3 is CASSSNEGELFF. For the CDR3, the DNA is TGTGCCAGCAGCTCTAATGAGGGGGAGCTGTTTTTT.

This chain links TRBV11-3 with TRBJ1-5; 7 nucleotides match TRBD1. Trimming at V came to 3 bases and at J to 6 bases, leaving 14 bases not matched to a gene. This CDR3 contains 17 residues. The germline gives CDR1 SGHNT, CDR2 YENEEA. CDR3 DNA sequence: TGTGCCAGCAGCTTTTCGACAGGGAAAGGGGAATGTCAGCCCCAGCATTTT. This sequence encodes CASSFSTGKGECQPQHF.

The chain couples TRBV7-9 to TRBJ2-3; 11 bases agree with TRBD2. There are 16 residues in the CDR3. CDR1 is SEHNR and CDR2 is FQNEAQ in the germline V gene (reference sequence). Unmatched junction bases numbered 5, after V lost 4 bases and J lost 2 bases. In nucleotides, the CDR3 is TGTGCCAGCAGCTCTAGCGGGGGGTCGATCACAGATACGCAGTATTTT. Amino acids: CASSSSGGSITDTQYF.

The chain uses TRBV4-2 and TRBJ2-7; 8 nucleotides line up with TRBD1. The CDR3 runs 14 residues. The germline V gene encodes CDR1 LGHNA and CDR2 YNFKEQ. Trimming took 3 bases from V and 3 from J; bases not matched to a gene: 4. The CDR3 protein is CASSQEQGGYEQYF. The CDR3 DNA reads TGTGCCAGCAGCCAGGAACAGGGGGGCTACGAGCAGTACTTC.

The genes are TRBV20-1 and TRBJ1-3; unclear D gene. The V gene's germline CDR1 is DFQATT and CDR2 SNEGSKA (reference sequence). V lost 5 bases and J lost 3, with 5 bases in between. CDR3 length: 11 amino acids. The CDR3 here is CSAPGGNTIYF. CDR3 bases: TGCAGTGCTCCAGGTGGAAACACCATATATTTT.

The rearrangement joins TRBV5-6 to TRBJ2-2; 9 bases agree with TRBD1. Losses at the gene ends were 4 bases for V and 3 bases for J; bases not matched to a gene: 4. Germline V CDR1 and CDR2: SGHDT, YYEEEE. CDR3 length: 15 residues. The DNA of the CDR3 is TGTGCCAGCAGCAAGGGGGACAGGGACACCGGGGAGCTGTTTTTT. Its translation: CASSKGDRDTGELFF.

The chain carries TRBV6-5 and TRBJ2-7; 7 bases are a match to TRBD1. The CDR3 loop spans 15 amino acids. Germline V lookup: CDR1 MNHEY, CDR2 SVGAGI. Germline trimming cut 2 bases from V and 5 bases from J; bases unmatched to any gene: 9. The CDR3 region is CASSYRDSPPNEQYF. The CDR3 nucleotides are TGTGCCAGCAGTTACCGGGACAGTCCTCCGAACGAGCAGTACTTC.